This TCR beta chain was documented in a study of blood T cell repertoires in COVID-19. On the study more broadly: The United States, Italy and Spain were the sources of the acute and convalescent COVID-19 samples. T cells, B-cell-depleted T cells, or PBMCs supplied cDNA or gDNA.

This CDR3 has 15 amino acids. The germline CDR1 and CDR2 sequences are SGHRS and YFSETQ. The V gene end was trimmed by 1 base and the J gene end by 4 bases; junction bases not matched to a gene: 3. Original processing methods: Amplification of reference gene primers provided the estimated nucleated cell counts. Libraries were prepared by immunoSEQ multiplex PCR; TCRdb keeps only in-frame clonotypes and omits some of them. Clone size and the V and J calls come from that table; the DNA yielded D and trimming. The sample yields 200,000 or so clones, about 87% seen once. This chain uses TRBV5-1 with TRBJ2-1, with 9 bases lining up with TRBD1. The receptor comes from a man aged 55 to 70 with acute or convalescent COVID-19. The specimen sequenced was peripheral blood. CDR3 protein: CASSLHRGPYNEQFF. CDR3 nucleotide sequence: TGCGCCAGCAGCTTGCACAGGGGGCCTTACAATGAGCAGTTCTTC.